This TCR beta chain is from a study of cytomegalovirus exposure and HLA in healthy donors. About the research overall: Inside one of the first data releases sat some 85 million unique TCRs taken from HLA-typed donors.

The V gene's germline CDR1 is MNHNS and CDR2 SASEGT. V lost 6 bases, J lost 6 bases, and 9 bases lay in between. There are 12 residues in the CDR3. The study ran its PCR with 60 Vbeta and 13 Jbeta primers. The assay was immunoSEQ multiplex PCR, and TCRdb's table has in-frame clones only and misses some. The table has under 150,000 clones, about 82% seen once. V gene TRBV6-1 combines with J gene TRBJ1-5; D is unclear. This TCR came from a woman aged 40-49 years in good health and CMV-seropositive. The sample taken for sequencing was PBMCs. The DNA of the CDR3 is TGTGCCAGCAGCGTTTTGAGTCAGCCCCAGCATTTT. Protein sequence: CASSVLSQPQHF.